The 4 T cell receptor beta chains presented below share a single source sample, sequenced in a study of Ad26.COV2.S vaccination and SARS-CoV-2 variants. Only in-frame clones appear in the TCRdb table, and some are missing; sequencing was by immunoSEQ multiplex PCR. The table has around 400,000 clones, around 82% seen once. Sample treatment: some 19 received Ad26.COV2.S at low or high dose, single or two shots; 5 received placebo; per-sample allocation not given. Material that was analyzed had been drawn on day 63 after the first vaccine or placebo injection. The sequences come from peripheral blood, collected in a trial of Ad26.COV2.S vaccine versus placebo. The source of these receptors is a person between 18 and 65 years old who received the Ad26.COV2.S COVID-19 vaccine or a placebo.

This rearrangement joins TRBV6-2 or TRBV6-3 to TRBJ1-4; the D is unclear. The CDR3 sequence is 16 residues long. Trimming cost V 0 bases and J 0 bases, with 8 bases left between them. CDR1 is MNHEY and CDR2 is SVGEGT in the germline V gene. The CDR3 spells CASSYSTDTTNEKLFF. The CDR3 DNA sequence: TGTGCCAGCAGTTACTCGACGGATACAACTAATGAAAAACTGTTTTTT.

The count of this clone is one. V and J are TRBV15 and TRBJ1-6, with a possible D match to TRBD1 (6 bases). Germline V gene sequence: CDR1 LNHNV, CDR2 YYDKDF (reference sequence). The V end was cut by 3 bases, the J end by 9 bases, with 15 bases between. This CDR3 is 15 amino acids long. This CDR3 reads CATSRGYGRGSPLHF. CDR3 DNA sequence: TGTGCCACCAGCAGGGGCTACGGCAGGGGTTCACCCCTCCACTTT.

The chain couples TRBV2 to TRBJ2-2, with TRBD1 identical over 12 bases. The CDR3 consists of 16 residues. The trim removed 6 bases at V and 6 bases at J, leaving 8 bases unmatched. Germline V gene data show CDR1 as SNHLY and CDR2 as FYNNEI. CDR3 DNA: TGTGCCAGCAGCTTCTCCCGGGACAGGGGGCCCGGGGAGCTGTTTTTT. Translation: CASSFSRDRGPGELFF.

The rearrangement joins TRBV6-5 to TRBJ2-7, with D tentatively TRBD1 or TRBD2 (7 bases each). From germline, CDR1 is MNHEY and CDR2 SVGAGI. The CDR3 is 15 amino acids. V lost 2 bases and J lost 3, with 14 bases in between. CDR3 sequence: CASSYQTRGGYEQYF. CDR3 DNA sequence: TGTGCCAGCAGTTACCAAACCAGGGGGGGCTACGAGCAGTACTTC.